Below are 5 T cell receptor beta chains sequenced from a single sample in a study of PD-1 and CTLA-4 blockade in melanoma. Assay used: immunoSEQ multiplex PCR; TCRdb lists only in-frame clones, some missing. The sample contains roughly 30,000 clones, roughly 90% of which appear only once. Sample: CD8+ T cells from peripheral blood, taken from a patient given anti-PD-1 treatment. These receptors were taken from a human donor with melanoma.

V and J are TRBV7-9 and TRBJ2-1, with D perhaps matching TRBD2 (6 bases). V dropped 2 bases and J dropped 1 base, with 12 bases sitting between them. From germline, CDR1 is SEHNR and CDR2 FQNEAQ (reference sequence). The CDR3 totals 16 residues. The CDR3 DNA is TGTGCCAGCAGCTTATGGACGGGGGTATCCTACAATGAGCAGTTCTTC. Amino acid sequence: CASSLWTGVSYNEQFF. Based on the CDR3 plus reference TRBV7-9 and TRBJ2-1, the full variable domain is DTGVSQNPRHKITKRGQNVTFRCDPISEHNRLYWYRQTLGQGPEFLTYFQNEAQLEKSRLLSDRFSAERPKGSFSTLEIQRTEQGDSAMYLCASSLWTGVSYNEQFFGPGTRLTVL.

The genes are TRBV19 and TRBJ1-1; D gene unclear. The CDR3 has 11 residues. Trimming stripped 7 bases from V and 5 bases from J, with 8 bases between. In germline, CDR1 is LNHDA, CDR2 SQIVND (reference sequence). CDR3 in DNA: TGTGCCAGTACCCTAGGGACTGAAGCTTTCTTT. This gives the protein CASTLGTEAFF.

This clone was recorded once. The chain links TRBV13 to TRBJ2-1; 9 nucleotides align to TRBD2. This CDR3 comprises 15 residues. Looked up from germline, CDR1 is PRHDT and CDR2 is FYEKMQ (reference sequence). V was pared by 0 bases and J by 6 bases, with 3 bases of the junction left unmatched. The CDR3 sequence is CASSLGSGSLNEQFF. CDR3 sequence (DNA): TGTGCCAGCAGCTTAGGTAGCGGGAGCCTCAATGAGCAGTTCTTC.

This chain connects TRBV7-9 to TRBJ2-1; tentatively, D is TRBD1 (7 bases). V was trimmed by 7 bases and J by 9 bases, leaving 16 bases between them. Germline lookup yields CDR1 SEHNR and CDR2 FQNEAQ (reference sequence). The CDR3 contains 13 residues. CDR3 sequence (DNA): TGTGCCAGCACCCCGGAGGGGGCCTTTGAGCAGTTCTTC. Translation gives CASTPEGAFEQFF. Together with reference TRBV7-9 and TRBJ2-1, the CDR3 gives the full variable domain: DTGVSQNPRHKITKRGQNVTFRCDPISEHNRLYWYRQTLGQGPEFLTYFQNEAQLEKSRLLSDRFSAERPKGSFSTLEIQRTEQGDSAMYLCASTPEGAFEQFFGPGTRLTVL.

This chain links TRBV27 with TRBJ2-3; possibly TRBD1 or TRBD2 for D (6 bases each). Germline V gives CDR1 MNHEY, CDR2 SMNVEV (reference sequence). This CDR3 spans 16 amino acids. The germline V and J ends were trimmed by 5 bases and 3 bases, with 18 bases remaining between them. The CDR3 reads CASSPRQGGFTDTQYF. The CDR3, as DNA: TGTGCCAGCAGTCCCCGTCAAGGGGGGTTTACAGATACGCAGTATTTT.